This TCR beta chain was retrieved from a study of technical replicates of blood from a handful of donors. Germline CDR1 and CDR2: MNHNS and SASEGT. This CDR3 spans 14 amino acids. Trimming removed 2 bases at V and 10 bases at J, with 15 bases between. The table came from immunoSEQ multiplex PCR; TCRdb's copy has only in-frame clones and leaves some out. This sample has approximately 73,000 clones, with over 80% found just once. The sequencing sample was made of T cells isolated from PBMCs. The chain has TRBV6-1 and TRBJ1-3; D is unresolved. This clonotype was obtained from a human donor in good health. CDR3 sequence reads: CASSEPFRGKTIYF. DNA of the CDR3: TGTGCCAGCAGTGAACCGTTTAGAGGGAAAACCATATATTTT.